This T cell receptor (beta chain) was captured by sequencing in a study of shared clonotypes between healthy human individuals (TCRdb year 2020). The study in broad terms: The cohort included a few men and a couple of women between 18 and 49 years of age. Between about 0.94 and 10 billion PBMCs per donor were obtained by leukapheresis. To estimate repertoire size and how much clonotype sharing occurs between individuals, the study deeply sequenced the blood TCR repertoires of roughly 5 healthy adults. For each donor, CD4 naive and CD4 memory were each run on three plates, CD8 naive on two plates, and CD8 memory on one plate. To increase sequencing depth and limit assay-specific biases, TCR repertoire library preparation and sequencing were carried out by different laboratories using diverse techniques. What the authors observed across the whole study: Pairwise subsampling indicated that sequencing depth was expected to affect the degree of clonotype sharing among donors. Because the study included only a small number of donors, the genetic and exposure-history diversity represented was limited. Across four donors, approximately 5% of naive CD4, approximately 3.6% of naive CD8, roughly 2.2% of memory CD4, and about 0.4% of memory CD8 clonotypes were shared. Larger estimated clonotype richness was generally found for naive subsets than for memory subsets. Sampling was restricted to blood, and TCR repertoires in tissues likely differ from the TCR repertoires found in blood. Compared with non-shared clonotypes, clonotypes shared by all four sorted-subset donors had higher generation probabilities. Incomplete sequencing was indicated by rarefaction of sorted-subset datasets, despite the large sequencing depth.

The donors were healthy, HIV-negative adults who had no recently reported acute infections or vaccinations. All donors were Caucasian adults living in Nashville, Tennessee, USA. CD4+ T cells were enriched through magnetic negative selection, after which naive cells were positively selected on CD45RA and the remaining negative fraction served as the memory subset. After blood collection by leukapheresis, PBMCs were isolated using Ficoll-Histopaque density gradient centrifugation and then cryopreserved in the vapor phase of liquid nitrogen. Purity and quantity of every magnetically sorted T cell population were checked by analytical flow cytometry. Each sorted fraction had its genomic DNA isolated and then quantified by UV absorbance on a Nanodrop 2000c. Using the deep immunoSEQ assay, TCR CDR3 regions were amplified from genomic DNA by multiplex PCR. Extracted genomic DNA from each cell subset was distributed evenly across all wells of several immunoSEQ 96-well plates, and each plate was treated as a replicate. For sorted subsets, approximately 190 ng of genomic DNA, equivalent to tens of thousands of T cell genomes, went into each replicate PCR. The purified libraries were quantified using a Qubit 3.0 fluorometer, sized with a Bioanalyzer 2100, and then quantified again using the KAPA Library Quantification kit. Every immunoSEQ 96-well plate was sequenced on a dedicated single-read 150-cycle Illumina NextSeq 550 flow cell. On the authors' methods: Because the immunoSEQ output included only junctional sequences and no quality scores, the filtering could not be the same as the filtering used for full-length reads. Sequences were annotated with PyIR, a Python wrapper for IgBLAST v1.9, and V/J genes and CDR3 were assigned using IMGT germline references. Any read was removed if the V/J assignment was weak (E-value above 1e-6), the CDR3 was missing, or the read contained stop codons, out-of-frame junctions, or ambiguous translated residues. V3J clonotypes were defined as sequences sharing the same inferred V gene, J gene, and CDR3 amino acid sequence. To compute the percentage overlap between repertoires, the number of shared unique clonotypes was divided by the size of the smaller repertoire. Richness of each repertoire was evaluated using RTK rarefaction, the Chao1 estimator, and Recon v2.1 estimates of unobserved clonotypes. Generation probabilities were computed with OLGA for all TCRbeta clonotypes obtained by the gDNA method from a few donors. TCRdb took this table from immuneACCESS and kept in-frame rearrangements with V and J called. Such tables lack part of the clones; where checked against another copy, unresolved V genes explain under half of the gap, and the rest is unexplained. That table gives V, J and clone size, and the DNA gave D and trimming. For this sample the table gives 2,500,000 or so clones, of which over 85% were detected only once. The ten largest clones capture 0.13% to 0.15% of the sample.

As to this clone: Its cognate antigen has yet to be identified. The sample holds no much larger clone one base away, and base qualities are not on file.

Deletion took 6 bases off V and 4 bases off J, with a span of 7 bases between the germline ends. The germline V gene (reference sequence) specifies LNHDA as CDR1 and SQIVND as CDR2. The CDR3 measures 13 amino acids from cysteine to phenylalanine. The DNA shown is the 39-base CDR3, in frame from base 1. Sequencing was done on a sample of naive CD4+ T cells sorted from blood. Read against the paper, the sample's cell subset or site label means: CD45RA+ positively selected. The chain is assembled from TRBV19 and TRBJ2-6, with the D gene too uncertain to name. The sequence derives from a man between 18 and 29 years old in good health. The nucleotide sequence is given as TGTGCCAGTAGGAGCTTGGGGGCCAACGTCCTGACTTTC. The translation is CASRSLGANVLTF.